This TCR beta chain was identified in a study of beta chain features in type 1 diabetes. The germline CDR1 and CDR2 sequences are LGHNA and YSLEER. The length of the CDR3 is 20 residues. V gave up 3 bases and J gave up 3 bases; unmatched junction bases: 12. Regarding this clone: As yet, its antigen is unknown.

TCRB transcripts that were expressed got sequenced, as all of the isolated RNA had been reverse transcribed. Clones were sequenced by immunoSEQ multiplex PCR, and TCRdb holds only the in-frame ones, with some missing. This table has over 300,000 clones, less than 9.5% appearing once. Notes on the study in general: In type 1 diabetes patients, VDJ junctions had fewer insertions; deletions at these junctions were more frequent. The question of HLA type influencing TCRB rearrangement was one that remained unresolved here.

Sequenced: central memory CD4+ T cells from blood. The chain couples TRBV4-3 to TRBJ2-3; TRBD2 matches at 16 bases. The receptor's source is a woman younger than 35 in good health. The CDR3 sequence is CASSHIKGLAGGVRTDTQYF. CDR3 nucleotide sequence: TGCGCCAGCAGCCACATCAAGGGACTAGCGGGAGGGGTGAGGACAGATACGCAGTATTTT.